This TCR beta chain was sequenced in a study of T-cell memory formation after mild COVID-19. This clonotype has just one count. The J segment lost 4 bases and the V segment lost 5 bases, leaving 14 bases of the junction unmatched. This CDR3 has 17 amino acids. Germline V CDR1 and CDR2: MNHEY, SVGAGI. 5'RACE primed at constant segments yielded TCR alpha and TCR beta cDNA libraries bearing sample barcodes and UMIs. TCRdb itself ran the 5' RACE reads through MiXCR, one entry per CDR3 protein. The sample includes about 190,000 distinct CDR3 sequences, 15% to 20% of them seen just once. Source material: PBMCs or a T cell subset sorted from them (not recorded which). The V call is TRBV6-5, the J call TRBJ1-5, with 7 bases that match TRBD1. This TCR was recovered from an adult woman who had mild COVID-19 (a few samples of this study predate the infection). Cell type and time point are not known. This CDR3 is CASSTGTASMGNQPQHF. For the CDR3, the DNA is TGTGCCAGCAGTACCGGGACAGCCTCAATGGGGAATCAGCCCCAGCATTTT.